This T cell receptor beta chain was profiled in a study of T cell responses to AZD1222 COVID-19 vaccine. As for the study in general: Second-dose groups at about 4 or about 12 weeks were pooled.

V lost 5 bases to trimming and J lost 0 bases, with 10 bases between them. The CDR3 is 14 amino acids. CDR1 PRHDT and CDR2 FYEKMQ come from the germline V gene (reference sequence). Of note for this clone: Antigen specificity is unknown.

Some clones are missing from TCRdb's copy, which holds only in-frame ones; the method was immunoSEQ multiplex PCR. The sample records fewer than 100,000 clones, 70% to 90% being singletons. Study results and limitations: Just a handful of AZD1222 recipients tested seropositive at baseline. Without day 14 samples, only post-peak T cell repertoires were studied. Increased Spike-specific TCR breadth and depth were observed after two AZD1222 doses.

The chain uses TRBV13 and TRBJ1-1; D is ambiguous. This material consisted of peripheral blood, taken on day 0 of AZD1222 vaccination. This TCR was sampled from an adult in good health. The CDR3 loop reads CASSPDGLNTEAFF. The CDR3 nucleotides read TGTGCCAGCAGCCCGGACGGTCTGAACACTGAAGCTTTCTTT.